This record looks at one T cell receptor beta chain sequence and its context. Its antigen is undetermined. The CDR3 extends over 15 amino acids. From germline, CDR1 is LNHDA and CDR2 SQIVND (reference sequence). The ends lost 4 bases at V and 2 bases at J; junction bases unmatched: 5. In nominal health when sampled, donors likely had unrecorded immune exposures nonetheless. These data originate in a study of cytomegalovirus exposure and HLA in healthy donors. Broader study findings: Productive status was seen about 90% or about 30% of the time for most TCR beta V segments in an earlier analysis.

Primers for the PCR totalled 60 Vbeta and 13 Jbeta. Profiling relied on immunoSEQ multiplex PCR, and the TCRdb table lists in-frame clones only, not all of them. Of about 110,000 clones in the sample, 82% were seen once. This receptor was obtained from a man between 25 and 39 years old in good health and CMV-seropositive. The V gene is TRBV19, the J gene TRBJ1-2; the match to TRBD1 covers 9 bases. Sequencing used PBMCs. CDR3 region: CASSKRTGANYGYTF. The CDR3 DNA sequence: TGTGCCAGTAGTAAAAGGACAGGGGCCAACTATGGCTACACCTTC.